This entry is about one T cell receptor beta chain. Participants were aged about 18 to 90 years, lived in about two dozen US areas, and enrolled virtually. V lost 3 bases and J lost 2; bases outside the gene matches: 4. Germline values: CDR1 MGHRA, CDR2 YSYEKL. This CDR3 has 14 amino acids. This entry belongs to a study of blood T cell repertoires in COVID-19. For the study at large: Whether acute or convalescent, the COVID-19 samples came from the United States, Italy and Spain. T cells, B-cell-depleted T cells, or PBMCs provided the cDNA or gDNA that served as material.

Per the original methods: By means of reference gene primer amplification, nucleated cell counts were estimated. Clones were read by immunoSEQ multiplex PCR, and TCRdb kept only the in-frame ones, dropping some. That table supplies the V and J calls and clone size; D and trimming were determined from the DNA. The sample carries roughly 220,000 clones, about 87% recorded once. The V call is TRBV4-1, the J call TRBJ2-7, with TRBD1 matching 7 bases. The receptor comes from a woman aged 30 to 39 who had recovered from COVID-19. The specimen was PBMCs or T cells enriched from blood (not recorded which). CDR3 in amino acids: CASSQPGQTYEQYF. As DNA, the CDR3 is TGCGCCAGCAGCCAGCCGGGACAGACCTACGAGCAGTACTTC.